One T cell receptor beta chain is described in this entry. The data were obtained in a study of blood T cell repertoires in COVID-19. The CDR3 contains 14 residues. Germline lookup yields CDR1 MGHDK and CDR2 SYGVNS. V lost 7 bases and J lost 3, with 10 bases in between. In the authors' workflow: Researchers report that nucleated cell counts were estimated from reference gene primer amplification. Clones were sequenced by immunoSEQ multiplex PCR, and TCRdb holds only the in-frame ones, with some missing. D and trimming were read from the DNA, whereas the V and J calls and clone size are those reported in that table. This sample has a few hundred thousand clones, with roughly four fifths found just once.

The specimen sequenced was PBMCs or T cells enriched from blood (not recorded which). The chain couples TRBV25-1 to TRBJ2-6; D gene uncertain. The sequence came from a man aged 40-49 years who had recovered from COVID-19. In DNA, the CDR3 is TGTGCCAGCATAGCCTCGCTTGGGGCCAACGTCCTGACTTTC. This sequence encodes CASIASLGANVLTF.